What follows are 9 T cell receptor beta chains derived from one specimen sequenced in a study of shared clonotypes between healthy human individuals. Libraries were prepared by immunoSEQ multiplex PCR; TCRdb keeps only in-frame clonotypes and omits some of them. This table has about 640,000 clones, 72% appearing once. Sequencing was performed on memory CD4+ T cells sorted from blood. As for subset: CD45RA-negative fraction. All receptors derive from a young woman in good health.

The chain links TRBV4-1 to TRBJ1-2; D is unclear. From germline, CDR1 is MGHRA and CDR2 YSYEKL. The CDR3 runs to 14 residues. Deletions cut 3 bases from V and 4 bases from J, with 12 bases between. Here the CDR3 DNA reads TGCGCCAGCAGCCAGATCGGACGTACCTATGGCTACACCTTC. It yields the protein CASSQIGRTYGYTF.

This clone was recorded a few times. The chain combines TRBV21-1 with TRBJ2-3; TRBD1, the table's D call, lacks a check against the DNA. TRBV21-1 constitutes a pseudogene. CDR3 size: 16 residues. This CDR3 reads CASNIFPHQGADTQYF. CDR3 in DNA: TGTGCCAGCAACATATTCCCACACCAAGGGGCAGATACGCAGTATTTT.

CDR3 sequence (DNA): TGTGCCAGCAGCTCCTCAAGGGATCAGCCCCAGCATTTT. This translates into CASSSSRDQPQHF. The rearrangement joins TRBV7-2 to TRBJ1-5; D not certain. This CDR3 contains 13 residues. Trimming took 4 bases from V and 5 from J, leaving 9 bases between them. CDR1 and CDR2 (germline): SGHTA, FQGNSA. The whole variable domain, remainder taken from reference TRBV7-2 and TRBJ1-5, is GAGVSQSPSNKVTEKGKDVELRCDPISGHTALYWYRQSLGQGLEFLIYFQGNSAPDKSGLPSDRFSAERTGGSVSTLTIQRTQQEDSAVYLCASSSSRDQPQHFGDGTRLSIL.

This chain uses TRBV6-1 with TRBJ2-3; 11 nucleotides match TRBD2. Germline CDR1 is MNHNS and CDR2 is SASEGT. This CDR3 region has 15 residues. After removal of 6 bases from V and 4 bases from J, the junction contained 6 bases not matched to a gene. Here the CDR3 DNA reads TGTGCCAGCAGGTCTATAGCGGGAGGGGCAGATACGCAGTATTTT. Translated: CASRSIAGGADTQYF.

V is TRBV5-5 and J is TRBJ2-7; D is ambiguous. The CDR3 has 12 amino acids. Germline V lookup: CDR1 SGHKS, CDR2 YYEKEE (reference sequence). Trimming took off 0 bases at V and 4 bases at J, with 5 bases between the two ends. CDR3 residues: CASSLGGYEQYF. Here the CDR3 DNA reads TGTGCCAGCAGCTTGGGGGGTTACGAGCAGTACTTC.

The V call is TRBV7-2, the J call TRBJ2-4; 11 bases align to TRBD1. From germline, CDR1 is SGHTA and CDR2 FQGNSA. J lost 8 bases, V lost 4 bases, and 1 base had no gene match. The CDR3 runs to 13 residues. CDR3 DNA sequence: TGTGCCAGCAGCTCGGACAGGGGGCACATTCAGTACTTC. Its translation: CASSSDRGHIQYF.

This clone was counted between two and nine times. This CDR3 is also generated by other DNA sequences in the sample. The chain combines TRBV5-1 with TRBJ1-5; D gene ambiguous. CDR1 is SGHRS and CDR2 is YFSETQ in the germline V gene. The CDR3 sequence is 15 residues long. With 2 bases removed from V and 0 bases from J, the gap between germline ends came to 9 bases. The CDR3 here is CASSLTGDSNQPQHF. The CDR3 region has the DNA TGCGCCAGCAGCTTAACTGGGGATAGCAATCAGCCCCAGCATTTT.

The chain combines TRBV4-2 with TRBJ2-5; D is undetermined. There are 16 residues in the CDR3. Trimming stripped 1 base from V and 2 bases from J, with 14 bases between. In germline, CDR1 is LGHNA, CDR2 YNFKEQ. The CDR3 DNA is TGTGCCAGCAGCCAAGCATTCTTAACAGAACAAGAGACCCAGTACTTC. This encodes CASSQAFLTEQETQYF.

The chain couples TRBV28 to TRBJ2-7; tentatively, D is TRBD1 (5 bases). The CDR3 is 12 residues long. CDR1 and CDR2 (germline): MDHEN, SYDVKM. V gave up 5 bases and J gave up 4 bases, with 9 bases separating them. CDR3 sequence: CASSAPGYEQYF. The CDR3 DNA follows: TGTGCCAGCAGTGCCCCAGGGTACGAGCAGTACTTC. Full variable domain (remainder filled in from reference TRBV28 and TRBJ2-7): DVKVTQSSRYLVKRTGEKVFLECVQDMDHENMFWYRQDPGLGLRLIYFSYDVKMKEKGDIPEGYSVSREKKERFSLILESASTNQTSMYLCASSAPGYEQYFGPGTRLTVT.